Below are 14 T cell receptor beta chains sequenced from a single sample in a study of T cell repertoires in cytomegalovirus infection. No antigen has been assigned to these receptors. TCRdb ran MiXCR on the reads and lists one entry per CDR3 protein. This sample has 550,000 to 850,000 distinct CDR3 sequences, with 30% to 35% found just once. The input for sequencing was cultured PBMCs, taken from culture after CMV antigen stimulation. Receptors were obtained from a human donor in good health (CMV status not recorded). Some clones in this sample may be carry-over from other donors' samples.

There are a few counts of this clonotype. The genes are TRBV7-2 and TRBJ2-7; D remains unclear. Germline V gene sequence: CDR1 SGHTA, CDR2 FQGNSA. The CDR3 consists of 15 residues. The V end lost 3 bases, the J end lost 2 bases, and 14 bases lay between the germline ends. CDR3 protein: CASSFRSVGAYEQYF. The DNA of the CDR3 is TGTGCCAGCAGCTTCCGAAGCGTCGGCGCCTACGAGCAGTACTTC.

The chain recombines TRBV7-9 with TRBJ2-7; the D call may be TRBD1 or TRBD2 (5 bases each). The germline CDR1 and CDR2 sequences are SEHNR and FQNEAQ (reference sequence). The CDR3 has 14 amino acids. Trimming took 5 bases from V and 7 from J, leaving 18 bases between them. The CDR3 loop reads CASSPATGPWEQYF. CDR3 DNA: TGTGCCAGCAGCCCCGCGACGGGGCCTTGGGAGCAGTACTTC.

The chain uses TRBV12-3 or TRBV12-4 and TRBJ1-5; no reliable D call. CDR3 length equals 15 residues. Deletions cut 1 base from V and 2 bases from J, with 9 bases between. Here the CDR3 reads CASSLGGRRNQPQHF. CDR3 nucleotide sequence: TGTGCCAGCAGTTTAGGGGGTAGGCGCAATCAGCCCCAGCATTTT.

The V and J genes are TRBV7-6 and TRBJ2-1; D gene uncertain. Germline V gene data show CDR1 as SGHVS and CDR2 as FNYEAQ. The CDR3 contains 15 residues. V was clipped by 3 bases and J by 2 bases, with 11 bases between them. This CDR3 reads CASSFTAYAYNEQFF. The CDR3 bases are TGTGCCAGCAGCTTCACTGCCTACGCCTACAATGAGCAGTTCTTC.

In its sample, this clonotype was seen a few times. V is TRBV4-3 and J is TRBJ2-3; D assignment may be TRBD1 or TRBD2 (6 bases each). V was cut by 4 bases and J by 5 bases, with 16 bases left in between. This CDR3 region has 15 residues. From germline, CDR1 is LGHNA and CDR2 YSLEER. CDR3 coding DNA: TGCGCCAGCAGCCTAAGGGGGGACCGGGGAGATACGCAGTATTTT. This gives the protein CASSLRGDRGDTQYF.

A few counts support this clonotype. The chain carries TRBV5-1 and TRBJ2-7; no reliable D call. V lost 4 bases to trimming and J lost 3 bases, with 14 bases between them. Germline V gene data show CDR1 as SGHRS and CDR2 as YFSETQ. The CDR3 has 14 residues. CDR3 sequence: CASSTLSSVYEQYF. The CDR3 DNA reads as TGCGCCAGCAGCACCCTAAGTTCCGTCTACGAGCAGTACTTC.

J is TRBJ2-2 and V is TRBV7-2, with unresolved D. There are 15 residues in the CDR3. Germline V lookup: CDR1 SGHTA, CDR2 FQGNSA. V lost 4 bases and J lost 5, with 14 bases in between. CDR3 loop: CASSSRTFPTGELFF. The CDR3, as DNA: TGTGCCAGCAGCTCTCGGACCTTTCCTACCGGGGAGCTGTTTTTT.

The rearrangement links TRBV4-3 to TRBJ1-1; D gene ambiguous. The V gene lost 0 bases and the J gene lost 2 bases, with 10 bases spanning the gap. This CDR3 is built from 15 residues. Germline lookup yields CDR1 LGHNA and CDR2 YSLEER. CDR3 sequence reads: CASSQDPGLNTEAFF. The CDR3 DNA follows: TGCGCCAGCAGCCAAGACCCAGGCCTCAACACTGAAGCTTTCTTT.

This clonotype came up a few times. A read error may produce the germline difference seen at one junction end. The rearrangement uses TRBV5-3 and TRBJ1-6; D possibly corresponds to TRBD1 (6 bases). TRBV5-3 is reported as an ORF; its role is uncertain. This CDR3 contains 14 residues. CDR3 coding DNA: TGTGCCAGCAGCTTCGACAGGTTTAATTCACCCCTCCACTTT. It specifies CASSFDRFNSPLHF.

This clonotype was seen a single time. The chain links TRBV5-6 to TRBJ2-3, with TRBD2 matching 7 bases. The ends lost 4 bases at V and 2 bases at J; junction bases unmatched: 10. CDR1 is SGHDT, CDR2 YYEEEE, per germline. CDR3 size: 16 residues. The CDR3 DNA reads TGTGCCAGCAGCAGTAACCGGGGGGACCTCACAGATACGCAGTATTTT. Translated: CASSSNRGDLTDTQYF.

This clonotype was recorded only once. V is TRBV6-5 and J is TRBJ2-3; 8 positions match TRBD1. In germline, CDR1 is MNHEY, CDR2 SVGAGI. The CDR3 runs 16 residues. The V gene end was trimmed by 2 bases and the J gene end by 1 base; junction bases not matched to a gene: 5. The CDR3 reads CASSYITGGGTDTQYF. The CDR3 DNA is TGTGCCAGCAGTTACATTACAGGGGGAGGCACAGATACGCAGTATTTT.

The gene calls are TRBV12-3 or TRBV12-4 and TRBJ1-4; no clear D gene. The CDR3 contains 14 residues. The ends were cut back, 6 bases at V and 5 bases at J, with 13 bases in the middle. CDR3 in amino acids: CASSPHDENEKLFF. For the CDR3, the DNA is TGTGCCAGCAGCCCCCACGACGAAAATGAAAAACTGTTTTTT.

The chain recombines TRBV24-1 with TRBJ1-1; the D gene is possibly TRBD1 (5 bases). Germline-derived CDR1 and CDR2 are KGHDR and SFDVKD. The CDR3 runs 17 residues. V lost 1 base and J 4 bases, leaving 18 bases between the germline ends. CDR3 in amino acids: CATSDFYRGGLITEAFF. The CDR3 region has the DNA TGTGCCACCAGTGATTTTTACCGGGGCGGTTTAATCACTGAAGCTTTCTTT.

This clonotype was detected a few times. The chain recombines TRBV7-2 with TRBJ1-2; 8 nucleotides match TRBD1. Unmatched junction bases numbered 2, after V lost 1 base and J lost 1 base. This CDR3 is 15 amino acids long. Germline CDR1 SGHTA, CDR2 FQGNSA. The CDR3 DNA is TGTGCCAGCAGCTTAGGGACAGGGCTTAACTATGGCTACACCTTC. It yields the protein CASSLGTGLNYGYTF.